The present entry profiles one T cell receptor (beta chain) with its context. Germline CDR1 is SGHKS and CDR2 is YYEKEE (reference sequence). This CDR3 is built from 15 residues. The data stem from a study of T cells expressing NK-cell markers. Study-level information: Seven donors tested HCMV-seropositive and one tested seronegative among the eight sequenced.

For each CDR3 protein, TCRdb gives one entry from its re-call of the 5' RACE reads, without DNA. This listing includes some 340,000 distinct CDR3 sequences. This chain links TRBV5-5 with TRBJ1-1. The specimen sequenced was blood T cells: a sorted CD56 or NKG2C T cell subset, CD4+ or CD8+ T cells, or bulk PBMC T cells (not recorded which). This sequence was found in a man aged 18-69 years in good health. The CDR3 reads CASSLRAPSNTEAFF.